This TCR beta chain is drawn from a study of Tregs in tolerant kidney transplant recipients. General observations from the study: Nucleotide sequences could not be compared across some patients' samples due to primer changes.

Generated by immunoSEQ multiplex PCR, the TCRdb table keeps only in-frame clones and is missing some. The sample table includes 9,900 or so clones. This CDR3 has 14 residues. Germline V CDR1 and CDR2: MNHEY, SVGEGT. Germline trimming cut 1 base from V and 5 bases from J; bases unmatched to any gene: 1. A note on this clone: Its antigen is still unknown. The CDR3 goes on 3 residues after the read ends, and that part is filled in from the germline J gene.

Related graft donors supplied nonmyeloablative bone marrow transplants, and mixed chimerism was transient. This chain uses TRBV6-2 or TRBV6-3 with TRBJ2-7; 11 nucleotides line up with TRBD1. The sample was CD8+ T cells from blood (PBMCs), taken 24 months after the transplant. The clonotype comes from a human patient who received a combined kidney and bone marrow transplant. Some T cells may have come from the graft donor. Partial CDR3 DNA: TGTGCCAGCAGTTACTGGGGACAGGGGGACGAG. Translation: CASSYWGQGDE. From start to end, the CDR3 is CASSYWGQGDEQYF.